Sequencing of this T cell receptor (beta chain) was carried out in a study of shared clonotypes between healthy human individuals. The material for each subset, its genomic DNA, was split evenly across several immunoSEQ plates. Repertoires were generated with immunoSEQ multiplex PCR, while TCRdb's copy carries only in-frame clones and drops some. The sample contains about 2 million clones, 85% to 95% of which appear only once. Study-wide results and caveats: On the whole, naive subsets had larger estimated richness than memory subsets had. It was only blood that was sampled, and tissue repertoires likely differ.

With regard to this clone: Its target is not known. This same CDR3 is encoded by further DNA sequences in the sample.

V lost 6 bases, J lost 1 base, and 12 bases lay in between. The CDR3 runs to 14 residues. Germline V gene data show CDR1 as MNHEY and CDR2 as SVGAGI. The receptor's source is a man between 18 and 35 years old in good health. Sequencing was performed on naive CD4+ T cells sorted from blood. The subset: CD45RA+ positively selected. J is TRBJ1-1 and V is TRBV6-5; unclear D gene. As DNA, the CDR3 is TGTGCCAGCAGCCCCCGGACGGGGAACACTGAAGCTTTCTTT. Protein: CASSPRTGNTEAFF.